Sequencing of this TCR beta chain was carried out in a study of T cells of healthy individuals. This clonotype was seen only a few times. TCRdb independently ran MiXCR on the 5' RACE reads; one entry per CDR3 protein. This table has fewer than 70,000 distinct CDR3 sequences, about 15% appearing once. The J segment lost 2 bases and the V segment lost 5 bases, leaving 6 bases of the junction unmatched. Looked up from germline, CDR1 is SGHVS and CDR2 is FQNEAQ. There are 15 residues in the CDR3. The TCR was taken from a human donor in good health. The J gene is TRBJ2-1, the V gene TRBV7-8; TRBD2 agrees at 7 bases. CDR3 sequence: CASSLTSVTYNEQFF. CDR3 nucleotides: TGTGCCAGCAGCCTTACTAGCGTGACCTACAATGAGCAGTTCTTC.